These 17 T cell receptor beta chains were all obtained from the same sample, sequenced in a study of high-grade serous ovarian cancer treatment subgroups. Tumor tissue was taken before any definitive surgery or chemotherapy was given. Sequencing was performed with immunoSEQ multiplex PCR; in TCRdb, only in-frame clones are kept and a portion is missing. The table lists about 4,000 clones, more than 65% of them singletons. Material: tumor tissue. All receptors derive from a human donor with high-grade serous ovarian cancer.

In regard to this clone: The junction differs from germline at one of its ends, possibly a read error. The chain recombines TRBV27 with TRBJ1-1; possibly TRBD1 for D (5 bases). Germline CDR1 reads MNHEY; CDR2 reads SMNVEV (reference sequence). The CDR3 extends over 11 amino acids. The CDR3 DNA is TGTGCCAGCAGATCCCAGGGCCGGTTAAGCTTT. Protein product: CASRSQGRLSF.

This clone was observed a few times. The CDR3 region has the DNA TGCGCCAGCAACTGGGGCACCAACACCGGGGAGCTGTTTTTT. Its translation: CASNWGTNTGELFF. V and J are TRBV5-1 and TRBJ2-2; D perhaps matches TRBD1 (5 bases). Germline-derived CDR1 and CDR2 are SGHRS and YFSETQ. Trimming removed 6 bases at V and 2 bases at J, with 11 bases between. There are 14 residues in the CDR3.

This chain uses TRBV6-5 with TRBJ1-2; 8 bases line up with TRBD1. CDR3 length: 15 residues. V lost 4 bases, J lost 3 bases, and 7 bases stayed unmatched. The germline CDR1 and CDR2 sequences are MNHEY and SVGAGI. Here the CDR3 reads CASSFLTGADYGYTF. Written as DNA, the CDR3 is TGTGCCAGCAGTTTTTTGACAGGGGCGGACTATGGCTACACCTTC.

The J gene is TRBJ1-1, the V gene TRBV5-4; D not resolved. V gave up 4 bases and J gave up 5 bases, with 15 bases separating them. The CDR3 totals 14 residues. From germline, CDR1 is SGHNT and CDR2 YYREEE (reference sequence). The CDR3 reads CASSPAVPDTEAFF. The CDR3 DNA is TGTGCCAGCAGCCCGGCCGTTCCGGATACTGAAGCTTTCTTT.

This chain links TRBV11-2 with TRBJ1-4; 9 bases align to TRBD1. The CDR3 has 15 residues. The V gene's germline CDR1 is SGHAT and CDR2 FQNNGV. Trimming removed 4 bases from V and 7 bases from J; junction bases left unmatched: 7. The CDR3 loop reads CASSSRTGDGEKLFF. In DNA, the CDR3 is TGTGCCAGCAGCTCCCGGACAGGGGACGGTGAAAAACTGTTTTTT.

The chain employs TRBV4-2 and TRBJ2-3; maybe TRBD2 (6 bases). The CDR3 is 16 amino acids. The germline gives CDR1 LGHNA, CDR2 YNFKEQ. Trimming took off 0 bases at V and 1 base at J, with 11 bases between the two ends. CDR3 region: CASSQEARRGTDTQYF. CDR3 nucleotide sequence: TGTGCCAGCAGCCAAGAGGCACGGAGGGGCACAGATACGCAGTATTTT.

The V call is TRBV5-4, the J call TRBJ1-3; tentative D call: TRBD1 (5 bases). V was cut by 3 bases and J by 1 base, with 5 bases left in between. Germline assignment: CDR1 SGHNT and CDR2 YYREEE (reference sequence). The CDR3 contains 13 residues. The CDR3: CASSSGSGNTIYF. The CDR3 nucleotides are TGTGCCAGCAGCTCAGGGTCTGGAAACACCATATATTTT.

This sequence joins TRBV5-8 and TRBJ1-5; D is possibly TRBD1 (5 bases). CDR3 length: 16 residues. Germline values: CDR1 SGHTS, CDR2 YDEGEE. The ends were cut back, 5 bases at V and 2 bases at J, with 17 bases in the middle. The CDR3 coding sequence is TGTGCCAGCAGTGATTTTAGGATGGGACGCAATCAGCCCCAGCATTTT. It yields the protein CASSDFRMGRNQPQHF.

By sample share, this clone is large (0.1 to 1%). The chain uses TRBV27 and TRBJ1-2, with D unresolved. The CDR3 contains 13 residues. With 4 bases removed from V and 8 bases from J, the gap between germline ends came to 14 bases. Germline V gives CDR1 MNHEY, CDR2 SMNVEV (reference sequence). CDR3 bases: TGTGCCAGCAGTTCGACACCCGGGATAGGCTACACCTTC. Translation gives CASSSTPGIGYTF.

The chain links TRBV6-6 to TRBJ1-6; TRBD1 aligns across 9 bases. V shed 5 bases and J 7 bases; nucleotides not matched to a gene: 3. CDR1 and CDR2 (germline): MNHNY, SVGAGI (reference sequence). The CDR3 loop spans 14 amino acids. The CDR3 DNA reads TGTGCCAGCAGTGGGGACAGGGCCAATTCACCCCTCCACTTT. It translates to CASSGDRANSPLHF.

J is TRBJ1-2 and V is TRBV19, with 11 bases that match TRBD1. V lost 5 bases to trimming and J lost 7 bases; unmatched junction nucleotides: 6. Per the germline V gene, CDR1 is LNHDA and CDR2 is SQIVND (reference sequence). CDR3 length equals 14 residues. The DNA of the CDR3 is TGTGCCAGTAGTCCCCGGGACAGGGGGACTGGCTACACCTTC. This encodes CASSPRDRGTGYTF.

The rearrangement joins TRBV6-5 to TRBJ1-1; D is possibly TRBD1 (5 bases). The CDR3 extends over 14 amino acids. Germline CDR1 is MNHEY and CDR2 is SVGAGI. The germline V and J ends were trimmed by 4 bases and 4 bases, with 13 bases remaining between them. The CDR3 sequence: CASSLGRDVTEAFF. CDR3 in DNA: TGTGCCAGCAGTTTGGGCAGGGATGTCACTGAAGCTTTCTTT.

This clone was found a few times. V usage is TRBV7-2 and J usage is TRBJ2-3, with no clear D. V was cut by 1 base and J by 0 bases, with 8 bases left in between. This CDR3 is 15 amino acids long. Germline V gene data show CDR1 as SGHTA and CDR2 as FQGNSA. This CDR3 reads CASSLGRSSTDTQYF. As DNA, the CDR3 is TGTGCCAGCAGCTTAGGCAGGAGTAGCACAGATACGCAGTATTTT.

This clone was recorded once. J is TRBJ2-1 and V is TRBV9; 11 nucleotides line up with TRBD2. The CDR3 is 17 amino acids. Unmatched junction bases numbered 5, after V lost 2 bases and J lost 1 base. CDR1 is SGDLS and CDR2 is YYNGEE in the germline V gene. The CDR3 DNA is TGTGCCAGCAGCGTCCCGACTAGCGGGGATTCCTACAATGAGCAGTTCTTC. This gives the protein CASSVPTSGDSYNEQFF.

The CDR3, as DNA: TGTGCCAGCAGTAGACAGGGGAAAGACAGTGAAGCTTTCTTT. This translates into CASSRQGKDSEAFF. This chain connects TRBV14 to TRBJ1-1; 8 positions match TRBD1. After removal of 6 bases from V and 7 bases from J, the junction contained 10 bases not matched to a gene. The CDR3 is made up of 14 amino acids. Per germline, CDR1 SGHDN and CDR2 FVKESK.

The genes are TRBV7-2 and TRBJ2-5; D is undetermined. Germline V gene data show CDR1 as SGHTA and CDR2 as FQGNSA. The V end lost 5 bases, the J end lost 7 bases, and 14 bases lay between the germline ends. CDR3 size: 13 residues. The CDR3 coding sequence is TGTGCCAGCAGCCCTCGGACCCCTCGGACCCAGTACTTC. Encoded protein: CASSPRTPRTQYF. Complete variable domain (other parts from reference TRBV7-2 and TRBJ2-5): GAGVSQSPSNKVTEKGKDVELRCDPISGHTALYWYRQSLGQGLEFLIYFQGNSAPDKSGLPSDRFSAERTGGSVSTLTIQRTQQEDSAVYLCASSPRTPRTQYFGPGTRLLVL.

The chain joins TRBV7-2 to TRBJ2-5; D unclear. CDR1 is SGHTA, CDR2 FQGNSA, per germline. The CDR3 length is 13 residues. Trimming removed 4 bases at V and 5 bases at J, with 11 bases between. This chain's CDR3 is CASSSTLDETQYF. As DNA, the CDR3 is TGTGCCAGCAGCTCCACACTTGATGAGACCCAGTACTTC.